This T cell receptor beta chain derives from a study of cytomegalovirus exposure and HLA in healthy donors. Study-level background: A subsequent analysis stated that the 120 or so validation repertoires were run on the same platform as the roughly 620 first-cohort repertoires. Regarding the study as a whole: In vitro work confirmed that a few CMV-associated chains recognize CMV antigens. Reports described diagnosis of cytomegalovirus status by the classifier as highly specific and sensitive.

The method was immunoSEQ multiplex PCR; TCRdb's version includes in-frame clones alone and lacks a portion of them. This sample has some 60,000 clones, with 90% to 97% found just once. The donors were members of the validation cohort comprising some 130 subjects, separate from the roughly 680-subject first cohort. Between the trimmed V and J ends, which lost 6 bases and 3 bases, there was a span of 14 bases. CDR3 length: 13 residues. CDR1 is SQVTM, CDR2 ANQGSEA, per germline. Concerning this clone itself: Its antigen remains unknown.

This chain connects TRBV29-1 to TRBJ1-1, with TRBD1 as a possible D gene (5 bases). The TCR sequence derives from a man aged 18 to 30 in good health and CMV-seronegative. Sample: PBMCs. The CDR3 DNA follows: TGCAGCGTAGCGATGGACATCTACACTGAAGCTTTCTTT. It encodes CSVAMDIYTEAFF.